These 21 T cell receptor beta chains were all obtained from the same sample, sequenced in a study of blood T cell repertoires in COVID-19. The repertoire was sequenced with immunoSEQ multiplex PCR; TCRdb's copy has only in-frame clones and lacks some. The sample has approximately 200,000 clones; over 80% are singletons. Sequenced material: peripheral blood. These receptors were taken from a human donor in a cohort sampled during active COVID-19.

The rearrangement links TRBV7-2 to TRBJ1-2, with a weak D call TRBD1 (5 bases). V lost 4 bases and J 7 bases, leaving 13 bases between the germline ends. Germline V lookup: CDR1 SGHTA, CDR2 FQGNSA. The CDR3 sequence is 13 residues long. The CDR3 bases are TGTGCCAGCAGCTCCCAGGGTTGGGGTGGCTACACCTTC. It codes for CASSSQGWGGYTF.

CDR3 DNA sequence: TGTGCCAGTAGTATAACGGGAGTTCGCAATGAGCAGTTCTTC. Its protein product is CASSITGVRNEQFF. This chain links TRBV19 with TRBJ2-1; a weak D match, TRBD2 (6 bases). Per the germline V gene, CDR1 is LNHDA and CDR2 is SQIVND (reference sequence). The CDR3 loop spans 14 amino acids. V dropped 2 bases and J dropped 6 bases, with 11 bases sitting between them.

This clone has only one observation. The rearrangement links TRBV5-6 to TRBJ2-4, with 8 positions matching TRBD1. CDR3 length: 16 residues. Germline V gives CDR1 SGHDT, CDR2 YYEEEE. Germline trimming cut 3 bases from V and 0 bases from J; bases unmatched to any gene: 5. In nucleotides, the CDR3 is TGTGCCAGCAGCTCGTTGACAGGGGCAGCCAAAAACATTCAGTACTTC. Amino acids: CASSSLTGAAKNIQYF.

The sample holds many counts of this clone. The chain links TRBV24-1 to TRBJ2-2; 7 bases match TRBD2. J was trimmed by 5 bases and V by 4 bases; bases with no gene match: 6. CDR1 and CDR2 (germline): KGHDR, SFDVKD. This CDR3 contains 15 residues. The CDR3 region has the DNA TGTGCCACCAGTGACGGACTAGTAGGAACCGGGGAGCTGTTTTTT. Its translation is CATSDGLVGTGELFF.

This clone was detected once. The chain uses TRBV28 and TRBJ1-1, with D perhaps TRBD1 (5 bases). The germline V gene encodes CDR1 MDHEN and CDR2 SYDVKM. The CDR3 is 14 residues long. Trimming left V 0 bases short and J 1 base short, with 6 bases between. CDR3 sequence (DNA): TGTGCCAGCAGTTTATGGACAGAGAACACTGAAGCTTTCTTT. Protein: CASSLWTENTEAFF.

The chain links TRBV3-1 (or the pseudogene TRBV3-2) to TRBJ2-5, with 10 bases identical to TRBD1. The CDR3 runs to 16 residues. The J segment lost 2 bases and the V segment lost 0 bases, leaving 3 bases of the junction unmatched. Germline V gene sequence: CDR1 LGHDT, CDR2 YNNKEL (reference sequence). The CDR3 protein is CASSQERDRGQETQYF. Here the CDR3 DNA reads TGTGCCAGCAGCCAAGAACGGGACAGGGGTCAAGAGACCCAGTACTTC.

This clone appeared a few times. The chain links TRBV7-2 to TRBJ1-1, with D uncertain. The CDR3 sequence is 13 residues long. V was pared by 1 base and J by 1 base, with 4 bases between. The germline V gene encodes CDR1 SGHTA and CDR2 FQGNSA. CDR3 sequence reads: CASSLVQNTEAFF. CDR3 coding DNA: TGTGCCAGCAGCTTAGTCCAGAACACTGAAGCTTTCTTT.

This clone was found a few times. The chain links TRBV19 to TRBJ1-1; no reliable D call. The CDR3 has 15 residues. Germline CDR1 reads LNHDA; CDR2 reads SQIVND (reference sequence). Between the trimmed V and J ends, which lost 3 bases and 3 bases, there was a span of 14 bases. DNA of the CDR3: TGTGCCAGTAGTATCTTCGTCAGGAAATACACTGAAGCTTTCTTT. It is translated as CASSIFVRKYTEAFF.

The genes are TRBV5-5 and TRBJ2-1; TRBD1 is a possible D gene (6 bases). The CDR3 totals 14 residues. Germline assignment: CDR1 SGHKS and CDR2 YYEKEE (reference sequence). The V end lost 6 bases, the J end lost 7 bases, and 17 bases lay between the germline ends. The CDR3 DNA follows: TGTGCCAGCACCCAAAACAGGGTTGGGAATGAGCAGTTCTTC. This sequence encodes CASTQNRVGNEQFF.

The rearrangement joins TRBV30 to TRBJ1-1, with D tentatively TRBD1 (5 bases). The CDR3 is made up of 12 amino acids. Trimming cost V 4 bases and J 7 bases, with 13 bases left between them. CDR1 and CDR2 from the germline V gene are GTSNPN and SVGIG (reference sequence). The CDR3 reads CAWNPRGIEAFF. The CDR3 coding sequence is TGTGCCTGGAATCCGCGGGGGATTGAAGCTTTCTTT.

Details on this clone: Other DNA sequences in the same sample also yield this CDR3. This rearrangement joins TRBV9 to TRBJ2-7; 16 nucleotides agree with TRBD2. Germline V CDR1 and CDR2: SGDLS, YYNGEE. J gave up 3 bases and V 2 bases, and 2 bases lay outside the gene matches. The CDR3 covers 16 residues. The CDR3 coding sequence is TGTGCCAGCAGCGTGGGACTAGCGGGAGGGAGCTACGAGCAGTACTTC. Translation: CASSVGLAGGSYEQYF.

V and J are TRBV6-2 or TRBV6-3 and TRBJ2-7; TRBD2 matches 9 bases. The CDR3 is 15 amino acids. Trimming cost V 2 bases and J 4 bases; bases outside gene matches: 6. CDR1 and CDR2 from the germline V gene are MNHEY and SVGEGT. The CDR3 DNA sequence: TGTGCCAGCAGTTACAATCTAGCGGGATTATACGAGCAGTACTTC. Its translation is CASSYNLAGLYEQYF.

The sample holds one count of this clone. The CDR3 bases are TGTGCCACCAGCGGGAGACGTCAAGAGACCCAGTACTTC. It codes for CATSGRRQETQYF. V is TRBV24-1 and J is TRBJ2-5; maybe TRBD2 (6 bases). This CDR3 comprises 13 residues. V was shortened by 7 bases and J by 2 bases, with 10 bases between the two germline ends. Germline V lookup: CDR1 KGHDR, CDR2 SFDVKD.

As to this clone: The junction shows a germline mismatch at one end, possibly a read error. The chain employs TRBV3-1 (or the pseudogene TRBV3-2) and TRBJ1-6; D might be TRBD1 (6 bases). This CDR3 spans 15 amino acids. The germline V gene has CDR1 LGHDT and CDR2 YNNKEL (reference sequence). The CDR3 sequence is CASNQDLGRGTPLHF. The CDR3 DNA reads TGTGCCAGCAACCAAGACCTCGGCAGGGGAACACCCCTCCACTTT.

This clone is a singleton in its sample. This chain links TRBV7-9 with TRBJ2-2; 10 positions match TRBD2. The CDR3 covers 19 residues. CDR1 and CDR2 (germline): SEHNR, FQNEAQ (reference sequence). V gave up 4 bases and J gave up 5 bases; unmatched junction bases: 16. The CDR3 DNA reads as TGTGCCAGCAGCTCTTCTCTTCTTCCAGCGGGAGGGCCAACCGGGGAGCTGTTTTTT. Protein: CASSSSLLPAGGPTGELFF.

The chain couples TRBV6-5 to TRBJ2-5; no definite D call. The CDR3 is 10 residues long. The germline V gene encodes CDR1 MNHEY and CDR2 SVGAGI. CDR3 residues: CAADSETQYF. The DNA of the CDR3 is TGTGCGGCCGATTCGGAGACCCAGTACTTC.

The V gene is TRBV7-3, the J gene TRBJ2-1, with TRBD2 as a possible D gene (6 bases). CDR1 is SGHTA and CDR2 is FQGTGA in the germline V gene. Trimming shortened V by 5 bases and J by 3 bases, and 14 bases separated the two germline ends. This CDR3 comprises 15 residues. DNA of the CDR3: TGTGCCAGCAGCCCGGGACTTTCGGGCTACAATGAGCAGTTCTTC. Protein: CASSPGLSGYNEQFF.

This chain joins TRBV9 and TRBJ1-2, with a weak D call TRBD1 (6 bases). Germline V lookup: CDR1 SGDLS, CDR2 YYNGEE. The CDR3 is 15 amino acids. V was shortened by 2 bases and J by 8 bases, with 19 bases between the two germline ends. The CDR3 DNA reads TGTGCCAGCAGCGTTGGAGACAGGCCCCTATGGGGCTACACCTTC. Translating gives CASSVGDRPLWGYTF.

J is TRBJ2-4 and V is TRBV3-1 (or the pseudogene TRBV3-2); 7 nucleotides match TRBD2. Trimming cost V 4 bases and J 3 bases; bases outside gene matches: 3. This CDR3 has 14 amino acids. Looked up from germline, CDR1 is LGHDT and CDR2 is YNNKEL (reference sequence). CDR3 sequence (DNA): TGTGCCAGCAGCCGGGAGGGTGACAAAAACATTCAGTACTTC. It yields the protein CASSREGDKNIQYF.

The CDR3: CASSAENQGLSKETQYF. The CDR3 coding sequence is TGTGCCAGCAGCGCGGAAAACCAGGGGTTAAGTAAGGAGACCCAGTACTTC. The chain has TRBV9 and TRBJ2-5; D is possibly TRBD1 (6 bases). Trimming took 3 bases from V and 5 from J, leaving 23 bases between them. CDR1 and CDR2 from the germline V gene are SGDLS and YYNGEE. CDR3 length: 17 residues.

This CDR3 reads CASSLYTPAAGYTF. In nucleotides, the CDR3 is TGTGCCAGCAGCTTATACACCCCGGCGGCGGGCTACACCTTC. The gene calls are TRBV7-9 and TRBJ1-2, with unresolved D. Germline CDR1 SEHNR, CDR2 FQNEAQ (reference sequence). V was cut by 2 bases and J by 8 bases, with 15 bases left in between. This CDR3 comprises 14 residues. The full variable domain, with the rest looked up from reference TRBV7-9 and TRBJ1-2, is DTGVSQNPRHKITKRGQNVTFRCDPISEHNRLYWYRQTLGQGPEFLTYFQNEAQLEKSRLLSDRFSAERPKGSFSTLEIQRTEQGDSAMYLCASSLYTPAAGYTFGSGTRLTVV.